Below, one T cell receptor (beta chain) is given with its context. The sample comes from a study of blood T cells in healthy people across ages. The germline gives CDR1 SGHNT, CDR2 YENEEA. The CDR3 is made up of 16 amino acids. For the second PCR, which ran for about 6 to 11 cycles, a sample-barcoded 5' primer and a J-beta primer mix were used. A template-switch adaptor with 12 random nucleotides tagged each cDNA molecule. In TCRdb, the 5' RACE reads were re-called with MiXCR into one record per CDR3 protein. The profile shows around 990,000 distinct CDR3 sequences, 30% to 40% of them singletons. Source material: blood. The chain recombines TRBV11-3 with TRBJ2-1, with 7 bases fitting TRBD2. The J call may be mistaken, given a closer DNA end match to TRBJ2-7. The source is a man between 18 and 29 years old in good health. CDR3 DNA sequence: TGTGCCAGCAGCCCCAACCGGGGGGTTTCCTACAATGAGCAGTACTTC. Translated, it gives CASSPNRGVSYNEQYF.